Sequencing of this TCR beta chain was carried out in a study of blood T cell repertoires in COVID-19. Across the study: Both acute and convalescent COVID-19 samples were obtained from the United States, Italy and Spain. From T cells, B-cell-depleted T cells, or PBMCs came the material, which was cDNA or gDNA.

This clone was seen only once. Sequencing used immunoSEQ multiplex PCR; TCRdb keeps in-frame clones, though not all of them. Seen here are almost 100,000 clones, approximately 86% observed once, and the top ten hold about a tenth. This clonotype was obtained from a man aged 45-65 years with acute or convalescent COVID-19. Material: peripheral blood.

In DNA form, the CDR3 reads TGTGCCAGCAGGTACAGGGGGCAAGAGACCCAGTACTTC. It specifies CASRYRGQETQYF. The chain recombines TRBV13 with TRBJ2-5; 8 bases agree with TRBD1. V trimming: 6 bases; J trimming: 2 bases; junction bases outside the gene matches: 2. This CDR3 comprises 13 residues. Germline loops: CDR1 PRHDT, CDR2 FYEKMQ (reference sequence).